Below, 13 T cell receptor beta chains from the same sample are listed, as sequenced in a study of CD8+ T cells in alopecia areata. Extracted RNA was reverse transcribed into cDNA, the sequencing template. Clones were read by immunoSEQ multiplex PCR, and TCRdb kept only the in-frame ones, dropping some. The table includes about 170,000 clones, 67% detected once. The sample in question was CD8+ T cells sorted from blood, obtained at week 0. The source of these receptors is a human donor with alopecia areata.

About this clone: The same CDR3 can be traced to other DNA sequences in this sample. This sequence joins TRBV13 and TRBJ2-5, with 12 bases lining up with TRBD2. After removal of 2 bases from V and 0 bases from J, the junction contained 1 base not matched to a gene. Germline V gives CDR1 PRHDT, CDR2 FYEKMQ (reference sequence). This CDR3 region has 16 residues. The CDR3 loop reads CASSLRLAGDQETQYF. The CDR3 DNA reads TGTGCCAGCAGCTTACGACTAGCGGGAGACCAAGAGACCCAGTACTTC.

The genes are TRBV5-1 and TRBJ2-7; TRBD1 matches at 9 bases. Trimming at V came to 1 base and at J to 3 bases, leaving 2 bases not matched to a gene. CDR1 is SGHRS and CDR2 is YFSETQ in the germline V gene. The CDR3 extends over 14 amino acids. The CDR3 reads CASSLTGGRYEQYF. The CDR3 nucleotides read TGCGCCAGCAGCTTGACAGGGGGCCGCTACGAGCAGTACTTC. The entire variable domain, with the rest obtained from reference TRBV5-1 and TRBJ2-7, is as follows: KAGVTQTPRYLIKTRGQQVTLSCSPISGHRSVSWYQQTPGQGLQFLFEYFSETQRNKGNFPGRFSGRQFSNSRSEMNVSTLELGDSALYLCASSLTGGRYEQYFGPGTRLTVT.

The chain links TRBV5-1 to TRBJ2-7, with 10 nucleotides matching TRBD1. V trimming: 5 bases; J trimming: 5 bases; junction bases outside the gene matches: 7. Per the germline V gene, CDR1 is SGHRS and CDR2 is YFSETQ. The CDR3 contains 14 residues. The CDR3, as DNA: TGCGCCAGCAGTGACAGGGGGCTGCAAGACGAGCAGTACTTC. Protein sequence: CASSDRGLQDEQYF. The full variable domain, rest sourced from reference TRBV5-1 and TRBJ2-7, is KAGVTQTPRYLIKTRGQQVTLSCSPISGHRSVSWYQQTPGQGLQFLFEYFSETQRNKGNFPGRFSGRQFSNSRSEMNVSTLELGDSALYLCASSDRGLQDEQYFGPGTRLTVT.

This CDR3 is CAVVALYYNEQFF. CDR3 DNA: TGTGCCGTGGTGGCTCTCTATTACAATGAGCAGTTCTTC. This chain connects TRBV30 to TRBJ2-1, with unresolved D. The CDR3 length is 13 residues. V lost 8 bases, J lost 4 bases, and 15 bases lay in between. The germline CDR1 and CDR2 sequences are GTSNPN and SVGIG (reference sequence). The full variable domain, rest sourced from reference TRBV30 and TRBJ2-1, is SQTIHQWPATLVQPVGSPLSLECTVEGTSNPNLYWYRQAAGRGLQLLFYSVGIGQISSEVPQNLSASRPQDRQFILSSKKLLLSDSGFYLCAVVALYYNEQFFGPGTRLTVL.

The chain uses TRBV27 and TRBJ1-1; D ambiguous. V was pared by 5 bases and J by 7 bases, with 11 bases between. CDR1 is MNHEY, CDR2 SMNVEV, per germline (reference sequence). The CDR3 spans 12 residues. The CDR3 region is CASSQGGGEAFF. Written as DNA, the CDR3 is TGTGCCAGCAGTCAAGGAGGAGGTGAAGCTTTCTTT.

The CDR3 sequence is CASSYGGAQHF. CDR3 bases: TGTGCCAGCAGTTACGGGGGGGCCCAGCATTTT. The J gene is TRBJ1-5, the V gene TRBV6-5; D may be TRBD1 (5 bases). Germline V lookup: CDR1 MNHEY, CDR2 SVGAGI. CDR3 length: 11 residues. Trimming stripped 2 bases from V and 11 bases from J, with 7 bases between.

The V gene is TRBV29-1, the J gene TRBJ2-1, with 11 bases that match TRBD2. Germline V gene sequence: CDR1 SQVTM, CDR2 ANQGSEA. V lost 4 bases, J lost 1 base, and 12 bases stayed unmatched. This CDR3 has 18 residues. As DNA, the CDR3 is TGCAGCGTTGGCGGCGGAACTAGCGGGGGATCTTCCTACAATGAGCAGTTCTTC. It specifies CSVGGGTSGGSSYNEQFF.

The chain links TRBV4-1 to TRBJ1-5; D uncertain. Germline V gives CDR1 MGHRA, CDR2 YSYEKL. V shed 0 bases and J shed 9 bases, with 9 bases lying between them. The CDR3 covers 13 residues. In DNA form, the CDR3 reads TGCGCCAGCAGCCAAGACCCAACTTCGCCCCAGCATTTT. Residues: CASSQDPTSPQHF.

About this clone: Other DNA sequences of this sample code for an identical CDR3. The rearrangement links TRBV29-1 to TRBJ2-7; D is perhaps TRBD1 (6 bases). This CDR3 contains 13 residues. The V end lost 0 bases, the J end lost 3 bases, and 9 bases lay between the germline ends. The germline CDR1 and CDR2 sequences are SQVTM and ANQGSEA. CDR3 sequence (DNA): TGCAGCGTTGAAGACGGGGACAACTACGAGCAGTACTTC. Protein: CSVEDGDNYEQYF.

The chain joins TRBV5-6 to TRBJ1-1; 9 nucleotides agree with TRBD1. J gave up 10 bases and V 4 bases, and 11 bases lay outside the gene matches. The CDR3 covers 14 residues. CDR1 SGHDT and CDR2 YYEEEE come from the germline V gene. In DNA form, the CDR3 reads TGTGCCAGCAGCATACAGGGGGCGCTTCTTGCAGCTTTCTTT. Its protein is CASSIQGALLAAFF.

The chain joins TRBV7-9 to TRBJ1-1; TRBD1 matches 7 bases. Trimming cost V 3 bases and J 4 bases; bases outside gene matches: 2. From germline, CDR1 is SEHNR and CDR2 FQNEAQ (reference sequence). CDR3 size: 13 residues. The CDR3 is CASSFYRGTEAFF. The CDR3 DNA sequence: TGTGCCAGCAGCTTTTACAGGGGCACTGAAGCTTTCTTT.

DNA of the CDR3: TGTGCCAGTAGCGATTCGGGAGGGTTTCATGGCTACACCTTC. Translating it yields CASSDSGGFHGYTF. The chain links TRBV19 to TRBJ1-2; no clear D. Trimming removed 6 bases from V and 6 bases from J, with 17 bases in between. This CDR3 has 14 residues. The germline CDR1 and CDR2 sequences are LNHDA and SQIVND (reference sequence).

The V call is TRBV6-5, the J call TRBJ2-7; D possibly matches TRBD1 or TRBD2 (5 bases each). In germline, CDR1 is MNHEY, CDR2 SVGAGI. The CDR3 is 16 amino acids. Trimming stripped 2 bases from V and 0 bases from J, with 14 bases between. The CDR3: CASSYGDWGISYEQYF. In DNA form, the CDR3 reads TGTGCCAGCAGTTACGGTGACTGGGGGATCTCCTACGAGCAGTACTTC.